This T cell receptor (beta chain) was captured in a study of early T cells in non-severe SARS-CoV-2 infection. Per germline, CDR1 LGHDT and CDR2 YNNKEL (reference sequence). The junction had 9 bases not matched to a gene; V was cut back by 2 bases and J by 5 bases. The CDR3 length is 16 residues. TCRdb redid the calling of the 5' RACE reads with MiXCR, one entry per CDR3 protein. The sample consists of just over 95,000 distinct CDR3 sequences, about 11% of them appearing once. Source: whole blood, taken at baseline. The sequence was obtained from an adult who was a healthcare worker with PCR-confirmed SARS-CoV-2 infection or an uninfected control (not recorded which). The V gene is TRBV3-1, the J gene TRBJ2-7, with TRBD1 matching over 10 bases. CDR3 amino acids: CASSQIPGQGNNEQYF. CDR3 DNA: TGTGCCAGCAGCCAAATACCGGGACAGGGGAACAACGAGCAGTACTTC.